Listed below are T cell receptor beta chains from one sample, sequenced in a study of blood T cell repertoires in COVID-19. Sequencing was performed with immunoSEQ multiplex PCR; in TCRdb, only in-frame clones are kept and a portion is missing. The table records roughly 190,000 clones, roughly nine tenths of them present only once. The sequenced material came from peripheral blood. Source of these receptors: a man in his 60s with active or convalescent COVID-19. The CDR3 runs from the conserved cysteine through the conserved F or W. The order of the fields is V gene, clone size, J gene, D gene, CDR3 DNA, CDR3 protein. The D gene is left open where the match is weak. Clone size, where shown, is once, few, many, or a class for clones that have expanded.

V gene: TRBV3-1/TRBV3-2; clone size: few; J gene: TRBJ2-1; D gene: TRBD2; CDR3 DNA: TGTGCCAGCTCCCACGGGGGGTCAGGTGAGCAGTTCTTC; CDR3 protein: CASSHGGSGEQFF
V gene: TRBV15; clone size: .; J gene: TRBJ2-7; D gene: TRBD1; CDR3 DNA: TGTGCCACCAGCAGAGGGGGACAGGGGGCCTACGAGCAGTACTTC; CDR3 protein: CATSRGGQGAYEQYF
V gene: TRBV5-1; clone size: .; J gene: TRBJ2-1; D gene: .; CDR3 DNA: TGCGCCAGCAGCTTGAGTCCGGGCTCCTACAATGAGCAGTTCTTC; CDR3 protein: CASSLSPGSYNEQFF
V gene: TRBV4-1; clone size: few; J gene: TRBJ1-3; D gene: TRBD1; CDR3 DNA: TGCGCCAGCAGCCCCTCGGGACAGGGCCACTCTGGAAACACCATATATTTT; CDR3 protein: CASSPSGQGHSGNTIYF
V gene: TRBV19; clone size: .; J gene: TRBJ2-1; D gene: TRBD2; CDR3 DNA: TGTGCCAGTAGTAGACCACGGGGGAGGGCGTCATCCTACAATGAGCAGTTCTTC; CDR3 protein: CASSRPRGRASSYNEQFF
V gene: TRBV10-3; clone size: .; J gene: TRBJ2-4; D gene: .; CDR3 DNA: TGTGCCATCAGCGGGGGGCAAGGATACATTCAGTACTTC; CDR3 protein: CAISGGQGYIQYF
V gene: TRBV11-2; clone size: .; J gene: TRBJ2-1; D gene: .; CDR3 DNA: TGTGCCAGCAGCCACCCGGGGACAAATGGAGTGAATGAGCAGTTCTTC; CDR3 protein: CASSHPGTNGVNEQFF
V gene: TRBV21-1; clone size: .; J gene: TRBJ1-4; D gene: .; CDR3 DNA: TGTGCCAGCAGCAAAGCCCGCTGGACAGGGGGCGTAACTAATGAAAAACTGTTTTTT; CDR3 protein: CASSKARWTGGVTNEKLFF
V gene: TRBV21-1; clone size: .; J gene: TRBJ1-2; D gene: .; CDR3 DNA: TGTGCCAGCAGCAAAGAAGGCAGGGACTTATATGGCTACACCTTC; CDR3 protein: CASSKEGRDLYGYTF
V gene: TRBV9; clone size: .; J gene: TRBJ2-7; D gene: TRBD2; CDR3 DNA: TGTGCCAGCAGCGCGTCTACTAGCGGTTCCTACGAGCAGTACTTC; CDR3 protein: CASSASTSGSYEQYF
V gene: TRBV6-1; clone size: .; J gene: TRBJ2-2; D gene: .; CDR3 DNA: TGTGCCAGCAGTGAAGGATCAGGGGACACCGGGGAGCTGTTTTTT; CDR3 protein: CASSEGSGDTGELFF
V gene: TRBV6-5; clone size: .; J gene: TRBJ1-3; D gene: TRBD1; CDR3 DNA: TGTGCCAGCAGGGGGGACAGGGGGCCTGGAAACACCATATATTTT; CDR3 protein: CASRGDRGPGNTIYF
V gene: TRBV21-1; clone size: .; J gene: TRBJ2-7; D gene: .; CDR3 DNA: TGTGCCAGCAGCAAACTCAATCGACAGGCCACCTACGAGCAGTACTTC; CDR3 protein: CASSKLNRQATYEQYF
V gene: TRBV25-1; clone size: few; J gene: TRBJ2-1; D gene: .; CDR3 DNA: TGTGCCAGCAGAAGTGAGAGGGCGTCCTACAATGAGCAGTTCTTC; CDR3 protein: CASRSERASYNEQFF
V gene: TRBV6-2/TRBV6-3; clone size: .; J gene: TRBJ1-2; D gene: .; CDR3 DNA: TGTGCCAGCAGTACCCCAGGGAAAGCCTATGGCTACACCTTC; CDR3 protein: CASSTPGKAYGYTF
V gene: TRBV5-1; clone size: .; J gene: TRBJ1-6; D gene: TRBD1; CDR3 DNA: TGCGCCAGCAGCTTGGCTCTAAGCACTCAGGGGGCACGGAATTCACCCCTCCACTTT; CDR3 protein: CASSLALSTQGARNSPLHF
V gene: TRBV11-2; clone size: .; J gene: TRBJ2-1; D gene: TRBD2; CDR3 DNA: TGTGCCAGCAGCTCCCAACCCGGGACTAGCCACAATGAGCAGTTCTTC; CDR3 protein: CASSSQPGTSHNEQFF
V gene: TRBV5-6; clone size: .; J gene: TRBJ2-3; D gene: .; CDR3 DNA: TGTGCCAGCAGCTTGCCCGGAGAGGCGGGGCAAACAGATACGCAGTATTTT; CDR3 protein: CASSLPGEAGQTDTQYF
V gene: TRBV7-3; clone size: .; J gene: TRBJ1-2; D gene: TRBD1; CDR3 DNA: TGTGCCAGCAGCTTAGGGACAGGAGTCTATGGCTACACCTTC; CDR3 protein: CASSLGTGVYGYTF
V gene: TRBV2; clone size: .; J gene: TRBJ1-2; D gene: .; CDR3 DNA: TGTGCCAGCAAGGAGGGCGGCGACTATGGCTACACCTTC; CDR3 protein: CASKEGGDYGYTF
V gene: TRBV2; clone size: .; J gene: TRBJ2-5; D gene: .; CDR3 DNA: TGTGCCAGCAGTGATGACAGAGAGACCCAGTACTTC; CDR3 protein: CASSDDRETQYF
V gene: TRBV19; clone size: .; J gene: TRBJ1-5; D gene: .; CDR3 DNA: TGTGCCAGTAGTATAGAGGCGGTCAGGGGCAATCAGCCCCAGCATTTT; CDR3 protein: CASSIEAVRGNQPQHF